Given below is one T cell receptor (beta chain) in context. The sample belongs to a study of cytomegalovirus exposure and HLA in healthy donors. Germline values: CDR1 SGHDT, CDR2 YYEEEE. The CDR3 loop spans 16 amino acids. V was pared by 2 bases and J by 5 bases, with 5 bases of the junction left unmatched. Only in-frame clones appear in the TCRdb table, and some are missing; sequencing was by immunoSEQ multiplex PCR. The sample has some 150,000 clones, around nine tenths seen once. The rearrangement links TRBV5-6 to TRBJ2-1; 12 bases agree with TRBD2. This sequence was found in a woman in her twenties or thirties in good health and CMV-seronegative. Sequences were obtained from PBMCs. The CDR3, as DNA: TGTGCCAGCAGCTTCCGACTAGCGGGGGACAACAATGAGCAGTTCTTC. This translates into CASSFRLAGDNNEQFF.